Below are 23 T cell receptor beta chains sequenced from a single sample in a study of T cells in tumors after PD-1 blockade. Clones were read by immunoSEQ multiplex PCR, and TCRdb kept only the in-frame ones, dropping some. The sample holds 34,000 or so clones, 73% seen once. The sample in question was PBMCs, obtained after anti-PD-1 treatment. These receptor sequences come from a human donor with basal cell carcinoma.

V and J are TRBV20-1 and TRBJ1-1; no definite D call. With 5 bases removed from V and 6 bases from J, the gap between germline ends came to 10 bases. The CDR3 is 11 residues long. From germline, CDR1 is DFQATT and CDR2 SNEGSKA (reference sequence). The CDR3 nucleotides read TGCAGTGCTGGCCTTGGAGCTGAAGCTTTCTTT. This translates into CSAGLGAEAFF.

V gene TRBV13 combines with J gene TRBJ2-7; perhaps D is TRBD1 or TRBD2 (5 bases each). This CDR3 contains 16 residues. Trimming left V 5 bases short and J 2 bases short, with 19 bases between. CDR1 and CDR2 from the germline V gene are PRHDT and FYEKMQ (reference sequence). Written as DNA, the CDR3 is TGTGCCAGCAGCGCCTGGGGGAGCTCAGGGACCTACGAGCAGTACTTC. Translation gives CASSAWGSSGTYEQYF.

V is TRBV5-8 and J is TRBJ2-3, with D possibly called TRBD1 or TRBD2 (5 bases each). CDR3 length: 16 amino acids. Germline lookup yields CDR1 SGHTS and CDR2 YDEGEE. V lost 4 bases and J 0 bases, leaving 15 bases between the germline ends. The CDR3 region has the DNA TGTGCCAGCAGCCGCCACCCTCGGGACAGCACAGATACGCAGTATTTT. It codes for CASSRHPRDSTDTQYF.

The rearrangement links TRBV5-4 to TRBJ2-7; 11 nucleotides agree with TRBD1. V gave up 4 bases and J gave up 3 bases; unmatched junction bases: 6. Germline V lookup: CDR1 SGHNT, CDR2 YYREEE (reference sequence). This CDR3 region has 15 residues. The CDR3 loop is CASSGGTGGFYEQYF. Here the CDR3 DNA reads TGTGCCAGCAGCGGTGGGACAGGGGGATTCTACGAGCAGTACTTC.

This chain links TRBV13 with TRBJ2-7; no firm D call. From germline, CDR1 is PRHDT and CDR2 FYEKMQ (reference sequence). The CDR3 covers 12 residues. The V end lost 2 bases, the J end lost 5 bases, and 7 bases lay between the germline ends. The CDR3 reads CASSLRQHEQYF. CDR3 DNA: TGTGCCAGCAGCTTAAGGCAGCACGAGCAGTACTTC.

The CDR3: CASSPRPGSRDEQFF. The CDR3 nucleotides are TGTGCCAGCAGCCCCCGGCCGGGTTCTCGGGATGAGCAGTTCTTC. The J gene is TRBJ2-1, the V gene TRBV7-2; no clear D. The CDR3 is made up of 15 amino acids. V lost 5 bases and J lost 8, with 19 bases in between. CDR1 and CDR2 from the germline V gene are SGHTA and FQGNSA.

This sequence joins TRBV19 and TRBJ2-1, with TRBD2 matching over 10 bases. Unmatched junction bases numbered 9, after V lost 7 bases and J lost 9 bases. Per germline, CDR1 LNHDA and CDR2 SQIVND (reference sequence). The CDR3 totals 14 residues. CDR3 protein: CASKASGRFSEQFF. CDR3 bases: TGTGCCAGTAAGGCTAGCGGGAGATTTAGTGAGCAGTTCTTC.

The CDR3 DNA reads as TGTGCCAGCAGTTTATCGGGCGGCTACGAGCAGTACTTC. Encoded protein: CASSLSGGYEQYF. The V and J genes are TRBV28 and TRBJ2-7; the D is unclear. Germline lookup yields CDR1 MDHEN and CDR2 SYDVKM. The CDR3 loop spans 13 amino acids. The ends were cut back, 1 base at V and 3 bases at J, with 7 bases in the middle.

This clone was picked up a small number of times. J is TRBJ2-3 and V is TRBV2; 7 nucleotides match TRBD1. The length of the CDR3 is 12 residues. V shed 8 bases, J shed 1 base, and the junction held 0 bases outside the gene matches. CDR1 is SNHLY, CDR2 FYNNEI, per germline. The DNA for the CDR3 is TGTGCCAGCGGACAGGGCACAGATACGCAGTATTTT. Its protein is CASGQGTDTQYF.

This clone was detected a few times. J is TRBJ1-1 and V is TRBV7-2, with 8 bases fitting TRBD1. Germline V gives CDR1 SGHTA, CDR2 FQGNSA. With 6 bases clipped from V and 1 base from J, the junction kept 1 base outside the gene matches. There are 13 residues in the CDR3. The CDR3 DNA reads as TGTGCCAGCAGAGGACAGGGGAACACTGAAGCTTTCTTT. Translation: CASRGQGNTEAFF.

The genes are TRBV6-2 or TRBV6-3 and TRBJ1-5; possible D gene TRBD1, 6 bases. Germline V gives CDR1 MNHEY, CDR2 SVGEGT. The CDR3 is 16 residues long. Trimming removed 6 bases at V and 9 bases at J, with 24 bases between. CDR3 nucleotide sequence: TGTGCCAGCAGCCCTGCGCCGGCTCTACAAGGGGGGCCCCAGCATTTT. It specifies CASSPAPALQGGPQHF.

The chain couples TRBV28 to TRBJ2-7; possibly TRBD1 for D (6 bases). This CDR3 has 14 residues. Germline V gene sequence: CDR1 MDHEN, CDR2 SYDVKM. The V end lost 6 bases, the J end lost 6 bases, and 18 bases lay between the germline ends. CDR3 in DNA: TGTGCCAGCAGCCTTTACAGGGAATACAGCGAGCAGTACTTC. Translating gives CASSLYREYSEQYF.

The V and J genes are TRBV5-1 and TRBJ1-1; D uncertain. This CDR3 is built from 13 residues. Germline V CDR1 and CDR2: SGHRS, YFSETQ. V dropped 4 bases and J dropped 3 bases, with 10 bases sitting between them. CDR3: CASSVGEYTEAFF. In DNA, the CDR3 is TGCGCCAGCAGCGTTGGAGAGTACACTGAAGCTTTCTTT. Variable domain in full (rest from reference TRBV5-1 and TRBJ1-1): KAGVTQTPRYLIKTRGQQVTLSCSPISGHRSVSWYQQTPGQGLQFLFEYFSETQRNKGNFPGRFSGRQFSNSRSEMNVSTLELGDSALYLCASSVGEYTEAFFGQGTRLTVV.

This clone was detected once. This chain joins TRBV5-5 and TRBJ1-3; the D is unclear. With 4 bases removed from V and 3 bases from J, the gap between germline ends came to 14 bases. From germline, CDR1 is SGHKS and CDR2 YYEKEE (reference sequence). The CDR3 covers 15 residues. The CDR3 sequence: CASSLNPESGNTIYF. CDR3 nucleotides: TGTGCCAGCAGCCTTAACCCGGAGAGTGGAAACACCATATATTTT.

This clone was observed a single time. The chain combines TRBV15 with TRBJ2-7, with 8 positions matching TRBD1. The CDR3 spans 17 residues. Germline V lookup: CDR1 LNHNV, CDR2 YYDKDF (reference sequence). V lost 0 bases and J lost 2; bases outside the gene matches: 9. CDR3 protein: CATSRDSRTGTPYEQYF. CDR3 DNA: TGTGCCACCAGCAGAGATTCCCGGACAGGGACCCCCTACGAGCAGTACTTC.

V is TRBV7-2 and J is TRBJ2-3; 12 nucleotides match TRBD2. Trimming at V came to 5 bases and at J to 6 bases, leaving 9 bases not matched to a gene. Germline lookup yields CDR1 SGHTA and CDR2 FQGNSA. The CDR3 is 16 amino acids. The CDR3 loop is CASSQDLAGGLDTQYF. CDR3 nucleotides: TGTGCCAGCAGCCAGGACCTAGCGGGGGGGCTGGATACGCAGTATTTT.

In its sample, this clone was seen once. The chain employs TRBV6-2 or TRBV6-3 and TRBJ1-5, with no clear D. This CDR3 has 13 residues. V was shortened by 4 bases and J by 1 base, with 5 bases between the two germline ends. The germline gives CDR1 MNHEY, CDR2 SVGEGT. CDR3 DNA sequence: TGTGCCAGCAGTTTAACGAGCAATCAGCCCCAGCATTTT. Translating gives CASSLTSNQPQHF.

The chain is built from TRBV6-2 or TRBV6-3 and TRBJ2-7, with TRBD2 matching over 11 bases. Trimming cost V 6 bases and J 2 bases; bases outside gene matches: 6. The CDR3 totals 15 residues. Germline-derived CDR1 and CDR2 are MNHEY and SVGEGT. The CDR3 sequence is CASRPTSGGAYEQYF. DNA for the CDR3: TGTGCCAGCAGGCCTACTAGCGGGGGAGCCTACGAGCAGTACTTC.

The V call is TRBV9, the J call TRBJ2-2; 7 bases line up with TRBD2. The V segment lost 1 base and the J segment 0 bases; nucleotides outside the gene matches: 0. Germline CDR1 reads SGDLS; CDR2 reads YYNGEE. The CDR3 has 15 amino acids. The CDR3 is CASSVLAANTGELFF. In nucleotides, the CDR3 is TGTGCCAGCAGCGTACTAGCGGCGAACACCGGGGAGCTGTTTTTT.

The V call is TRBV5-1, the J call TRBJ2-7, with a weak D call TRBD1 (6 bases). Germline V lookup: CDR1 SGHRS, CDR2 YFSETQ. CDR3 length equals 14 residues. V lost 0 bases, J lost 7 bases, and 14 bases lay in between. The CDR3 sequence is CASSLGAQGREQYF. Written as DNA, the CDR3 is TGCGCCAGCAGCTTGGGAGCACAGGGTAGGGAGCAGTACTTC.

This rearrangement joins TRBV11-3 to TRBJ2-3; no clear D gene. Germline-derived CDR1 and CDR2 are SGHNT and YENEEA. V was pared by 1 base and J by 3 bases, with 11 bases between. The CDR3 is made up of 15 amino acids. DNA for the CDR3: TGTGCCAGCAGCTTAGTTTTCAAGGGAACAGATACGCAGTATTTT. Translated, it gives CASSLVFKGTDTQYF.

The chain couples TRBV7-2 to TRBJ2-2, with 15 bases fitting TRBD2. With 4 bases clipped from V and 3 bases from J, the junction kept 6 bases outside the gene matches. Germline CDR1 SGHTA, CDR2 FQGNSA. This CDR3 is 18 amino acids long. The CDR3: CASSSPGLAGGYTGELFF. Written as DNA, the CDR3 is TGTGCCAGCAGCTCCCCCGGACTAGCGGGAGGGTACACCGGGGAGCTGTTTTTT. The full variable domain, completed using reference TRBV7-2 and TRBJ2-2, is GAGVSQSPSNKVTEKGKDVELRCDPISGHTALYWYRQSLGQGLEFLIYFQGNSAPDKSGLPSDRFSAERTGGSVSTLTIQRTQQEDSAVYLCASSSPGLAGGYTGELFFGEGSRLTVL.

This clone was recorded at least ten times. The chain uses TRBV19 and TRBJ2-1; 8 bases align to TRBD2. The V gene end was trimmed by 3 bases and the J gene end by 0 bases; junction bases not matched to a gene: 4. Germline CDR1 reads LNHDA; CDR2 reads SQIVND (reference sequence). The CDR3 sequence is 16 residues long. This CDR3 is CASSISGTSSYNEQFF. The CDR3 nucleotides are TGTGCCAGTAGTATCTCTGGGACTAGCTCCTACAATGAGCAGTTCTTC. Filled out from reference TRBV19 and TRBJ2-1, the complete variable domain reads DGGITQSPKYLFRKEGQNVTLSCEQNLNHDAMYWYRQDPGQGLRLIYYSQIVNDFQKGDIAEGYSVSREKKESFPLTVTSAQKNPTAFYLCASSISGTSSYNEQFFGPGTRLTVL.